This T cell receptor beta chain comes out of a study of CD8 T cells in Susac syndrome (dated by TCRdb to between 2019 and 2020). Study-level background: The study used repertoire sequencing to test whether antigen drove CD8+ T cell activation and differentiation in Susac syndrome. Clonality of the CD8+ T cell repertoire was compared between eleven to twelve healthy donors, some 14 Susac syndrome patients and roughly 15 multiple sclerosis patients.

High-throughput TCR beta sequencing profiled peripheral blood CD8+ and CD4+ T cells from healthy donors, Susac syndrome patients and multiple sclerosis patients. The multiple sclerosis controls were treatment-naive patients whose relapsing-remitting disease, either stable or active, fulfilled the revised McDonald criteria. Bulk CD8+ and CD4+ T cells were purified magnetically by negative isolation, whereas CD8+ TEMRA cells were enriched by FACS. Blood was collected in EDTA tubes and processed within 24 hours, with PBMCs isolated through density gradient centrifugation. PBMCs intended for TCR sequencing were cryopreserved in liquid nitrogen and thawed later in a water bath at 37 degrees C. A purity of at least 90% was achieved for sorted or isolated CD4+, CD8+ and CD8+ TEMRA cells. Summary of the overall study and its limitations: The number of individuals in the TCR sequencing and HLA analysis was acknowledged as relatively small.

CDR1 and CDR2 are drawn from the germline V gene: SQVTM, ANQGSEA. Clipping removes 7 bases from V and 4 bases from J, with 7 as the unmatched junction base count. Measured from the cysteine to the phenylalanine, the CDR3 is 13 residues long. Only the CDR3 DNA is retained, 39 bases long and in frame from the first base. On this clonotype itself: Its antigen is still unknown. No much larger clone is present one base from it, and per-base qualities are unavailable.

RNA was extracted with the RNeasy kit and about 0.5 to 1 ug was reverse transcribed using random hexamers. The immunoSEQ multiplex PCR assay, which covers 54 Vbeta and 13 Jbeta segments, was used to amplify TCR beta CDR3 regions. To correct PCR amplification bias, a synthetic template baseline was used for both primer optimization and computational correction. The original pipeline was this. Reads were annotated to V, D and J genes per IMGT and analyzed with immunoSEQ Analyzer, keeping only productive sequences. Clonality was computed as one minus Shannon entropy normalized by log2 of the number of productive unique sequences. For each patient and control, public and private clones were evaluated within the 100 most prevalent clones. Clones were defined as Susac-specific if absent from the healthy and MS cohorts, from 1052 published viral clones and from other ImmuneACCESS disease sequences. The raw public reads went through TCRdb reprocessing: fastp at Q25, MiXCR clone calling, in-frame beta chains kept. Rows matching on CDR3 protein sequence are summarized as one entry with the most common DNA and genes. The V and J calls, along with clone size, are taken from TCRdb and not from the paper's own processing. The sample table contains a few hundred thousand distinct CDR3 sequences; only one count was recorded for about 90% of them. The ten largest make up 0.1% to 0.15% of the sample.

The receptor comes from a human donor with multiple sclerosis. The chain couples TRBV29-1 to TRBJ1-1, and 9 junctional nucleotides match TRBD1. The material sequenced was CD8+ T cells from PBMCs. This receptor has the CDR3 CSAADRGGTEAFF. The nucleotides read TGCAGCGCGGCGGACAGGGGTGGCACTGAAGCTTTCTTT.